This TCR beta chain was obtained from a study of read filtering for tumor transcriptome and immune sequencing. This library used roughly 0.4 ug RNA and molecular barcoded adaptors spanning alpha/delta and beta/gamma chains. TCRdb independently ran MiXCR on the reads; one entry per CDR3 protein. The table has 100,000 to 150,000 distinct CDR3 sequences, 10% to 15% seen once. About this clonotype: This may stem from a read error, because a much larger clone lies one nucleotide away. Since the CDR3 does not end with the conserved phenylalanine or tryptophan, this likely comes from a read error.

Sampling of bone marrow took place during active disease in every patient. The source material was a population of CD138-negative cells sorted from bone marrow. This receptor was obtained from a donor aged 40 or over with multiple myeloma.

CDR3 amino acids: CASSSGTPTGAQYS. The CDR3 DNA reads as TGTGCCAGCTCGTCGGGGACCCCCACAGGGGCCCAGTACTCC. This chain connects TRBV28 to TRBJ2-5, with 7 bases identical to TRBD1. The CDR3 length is 14 residues. Germline loops: CDR1 MDHEN, CDR2 SYDVKM. The J segment lost 9 bases and the V segment lost 8 bases, leaving 15 bases of the junction unmatched.